These 11 T cell receptor beta chains originate from one sample sequenced in a study of blood T cell repertoires in COVID-19 (dated by TCRdb to about 2020). Libraries came from the immunoSEQ multiplex PCR assay. Held by TCRdb, this immuneACCESS table contains in-frame sequences only and omits some clones. Under half of the omission traces to an unresolved V gene where checked; the cause of the rest is unknown. A total of 120,000 or so clones appear in this sample, more than 75% of them only once. The ten biggest clones cover over 1.5% of the sample. The sequenced sample consisted of peripheral blood. Every receptor here comes from a human donor in a cohort sampled during active COVID-19.

This chain joins TRBV5-1 and TRBJ2-5; 12 nucleotides agree with TRBD2. CDR3 length: 16 residues. Germline loops: CDR1 SGHRS, CDR2 YFSETQ. Losses at the gene ends were 4 bases for V and 1 base for J; bases not matched to a gene: 5. CDR3 in amino acids: CASSLTSGGSQETQYF. Written as DNA, the CDR3 is TGCGCCAGCAGCCTCACTAGCGGGGGGTCCCAAGAGACCCAGTACTTC.

The V gene is TRBV18, the J gene TRBJ2-7, with 7 positions matching TRBD1. The ends lost 6 bases at V and 4 bases at J; junction bases unmatched: 6. This CDR3 has 13 amino acids. Germline assignment: CDR1 KGHSH and CDR2 LQKENI. DNA for the CDR3: TGTGCCAGCTCGGACAGGACAAATTACGAGCAGTACTTC. Translated, it gives CASSDRTNYEQYF.

The rearrangement uses TRBV5-5 and TRBJ1-2, with TRBD1 as a possible D gene (5 bases). The CDR3 covers 14 residues. Germline V gene data show CDR1 as SGHKS and CDR2 as YYEKEE (reference sequence). V was pared by 4 bases and J by 7 bases, with 17 bases between. The DNA for the CDR3 is TGTGCCAGCAGCCTGGACATGGAGGTTGGTGGCTACACCTTC. It specifies CASSLDMEVGGYTF.

This rearrangement joins TRBV4-2 to TRBJ2-2; D remains unclear. Deletions cut 2 bases from V and 1 base from J, with 5 bases between. Germline loops: CDR1 LGHNA, CDR2 YNFKEQ. CDR3 length equals 14 residues. CDR3 loop: CASSQIKNTGELFF. In DNA form, the CDR3 reads TGTGCCAGCAGCCAAATTAAGAACACCGGGGAGCTGTTTTTT.

V usage is TRBV14 and J usage is TRBJ2-4; weak D call: TRBD1 (5 bases). V lost 0 bases and J lost 2, with 20 bases in between. The CDR3 consists of 19 residues. The V gene's germline CDR1 is SGHDN and CDR2 FVKESK. The CDR3 sequence: CASSQDLWGPPGPKNIQYF. The CDR3 DNA reads as TGTGCCAGCAGCCAAGATTTGTGGGGCCCCCCTGGGCCCAAAAACATTCAGTACTTC. Supplemented by reference TRBV14 and TRBJ2-4, the full variable domain reads EAGVTQFPSHSVIEKGQTVTLRCDPISGHDNLYWYRRVMGKEIKFLLHFVKESKQDESGMPNNRFLAERTGGTYSTLKVQPAELEDSGVYFCASSQDLWGPPGPKNIQYFGAGTRLSVL.

This clone has only one observation. The chain has TRBV11-2 and TRBJ1-4; TRBD1 aligns across 9 bases. Germline V gives CDR1 SGHAT, CDR2 FQNNGV. This CDR3 region has 16 residues. V lost 1 base, J lost 3 bases, and 3 bases stayed unmatched. The CDR3 reads CASSLGGTGSNEKLFF. In DNA form, the CDR3 reads TGTGCCAGCAGCTTAGGCGGGACAGGGTCTAATGAAAAACTGTTTTTT.

The chain uses TRBV6-5 and TRBJ2-7; D gene ambiguous. V lost 7 bases and J lost 6, with 10 bases in between. Germline lookup yields CDR1 MNHEY and CDR2 SVGAGI. This CDR3 is 11 amino acids long. DNA of the CDR3: TGTGCCAGCACACGAGGTGTCGAGCAGTACTTC. The encoded protein is CASTRGVEQYF.

The chain combines TRBV7-8 with TRBJ2-1; tentative D call: TRBD1 (5 bases). CDR3 length equals 15 residues. Germline CDR1 SGHVS, CDR2 FQNEAQ. Trimming removed 3 bases from V and 7 bases from J, with 16 bases in between. The CDR3 reads CASSFGAGSRNEQFF. CDR3 DNA: TGTGCCAGCAGCTTTGGGGCAGGCTCTAGGAATGAGCAGTTCTTC.

The chain is built from TRBV10-2 and TRBJ2-5; TRBD1 agrees at 8 bases. The CDR3 has 12 amino acids. J gave up 5 bases and V 7 bases, and 3 bases lay outside the gene matches. The germline V gene encodes CDR1 WSHSY and CDR2 SAAADI. The CDR3 DNA is TGCGCCAGCACGACAGGGGACGAGACCCAGTACTTC. This codes for CASTTGDETQYF.

The chain has TRBV9 and TRBJ1-3; D is unresolved. The CDR3 runs 14 residues. The V gene lost 0 bases and the J gene lost 2 bases, with 6 bases spanning the gap. Per the germline V gene, CDR1 is SGDLS and CDR2 is YYNGEE. The CDR3 nucleotides read TGTGCCAGCAGCGTAGGGAGGGCTGGAAACACCATATATTTT. It specifies CASSVGRAGNTIYF.

CDR3 loop: CASSQEGPGTGELFF. The CDR3 region has the DNA TGCGCCAGCAGCCAAGAGGGGCCTGGCACCGGGGAGCTGTTTTTT. The chain carries TRBV4-1 and TRBJ2-2; possible D gene TRBD1, 5 bases. Trimming left V 0 bases short and J 4 bases short, with 9 bases between. The CDR3 covers 15 residues. Germline CDR1 is MGHRA and CDR2 is YSYEKL.